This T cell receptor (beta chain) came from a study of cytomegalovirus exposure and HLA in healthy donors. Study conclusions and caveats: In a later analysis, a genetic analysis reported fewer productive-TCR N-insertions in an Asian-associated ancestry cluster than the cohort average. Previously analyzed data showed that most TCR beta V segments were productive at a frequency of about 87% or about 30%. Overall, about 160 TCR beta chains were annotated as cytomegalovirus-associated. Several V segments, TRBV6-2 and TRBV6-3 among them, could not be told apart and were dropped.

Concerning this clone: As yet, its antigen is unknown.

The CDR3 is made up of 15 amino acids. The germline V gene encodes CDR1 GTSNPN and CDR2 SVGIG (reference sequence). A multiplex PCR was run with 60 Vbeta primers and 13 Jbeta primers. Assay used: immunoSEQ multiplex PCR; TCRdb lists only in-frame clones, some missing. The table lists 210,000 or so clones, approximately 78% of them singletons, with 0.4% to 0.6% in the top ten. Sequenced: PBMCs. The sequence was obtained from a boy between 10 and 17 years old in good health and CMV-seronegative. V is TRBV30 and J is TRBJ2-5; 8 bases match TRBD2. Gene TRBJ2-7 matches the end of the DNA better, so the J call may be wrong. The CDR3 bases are TGTGCCTGGAGTGTACTCGGACTAGCTGCCTACGAGCAGTACTTC. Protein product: CAWSVLGLAAYEQYF.